The 27 T cell receptor beta chains presented below share a single source sample, sequenced in a study of glioma-infiltrating T cells (dated by TCRdb to 2016 to 2017). Sequencing used an Illumina MiSeq. The iRepertoire nested amplicon-rescue multiplex PCR (arm-PCR) platform was used to amplify TCR alpha and beta CDR3 regions from RNA. TCRdb's own reprocessing of the public reads used fastp at Q25 and MiXCR and kept productive beta chains. Each entry merges the rows of one CDR3 protein and shows their most common DNA and genes. In all, the sample holds approximately 400,000 distinct CDR3 sequences, and around 38% of those were seen once. The ten largest account for around 13% of the sample. The sample was glioma tissue, nonneoplastic brain tissue, or PBMCs (not recorded which). The receptors originated from a human donor with low-grade glioma or glioblastoma, undergoing nonglioma brain surgery, or in good health (not recorded which).

This clonotype has a handful of counts. This chain's CDR3 is CASSLIRTTSYNEQFF. The CDR3 DNA reads as TGTGCCAGCAGTTTGATCCGGACGACCTCCTACAATGAGCAGTTCTTC. This chain uses TRBV27 with TRBJ2-1; D call uncertain. In germline, CDR1 is MNHEY, CDR2 SMNVEV (reference sequence). The CDR3 contains 16 residues. V shed 3 bases and J shed 0 bases, with 12 bases lying between them.

This clonotype has just a few counts. The V and J genes are TRBV7-2 and TRBJ2-1; D is unclear. Germline CDR1 SGHTA, CDR2 FQGNSA. The V end was cut by 5 bases, the J end by 4 bases, with 12 bases between. This CDR3 has 14 residues. The CDR3 is CASSTPPRYNEQFF. CDR3 in DNA: TGTGCCAGCAGCACACCCCCGCGTTACAATGAGCAGTTCTTC.

The chain has TRBV5-4 and TRBJ2-5; D uncertain. Trimming cost V 2 bases and J 1 base, with 9 bases left between them. This CDR3 spans 14 amino acids. Germline V gene sequence: CDR1 SGHNT, CDR2 YYREEE (reference sequence). CDR3 DNA: TGTGCCAGCAGCTTTCCCCAGACCCAAGAGACCCAGTACTTC. Its protein is CASSFPQTQETQYF.

This clonotype was counted only a few times. The chain combines TRBV4-2 with TRBJ2-3; TRBD2 aligns across 8 bases. Germline V gene sequence: CDR1 LGHNA, CDR2 YNFKEQ. This CDR3 contains 17 residues. V shed 5 bases, J shed 0 bases, and the junction held 10 bases outside the gene matches. CDR3 in DNA: TGTGCCAGCAGCTACTCTACTCAGCGGGGGAGCACAGATACGCAGTATTTT. Amino acids: CASSYSTQRGSTDTQYF.

Concerning this clonotype itself: A much larger clone lies a single base off, so this may be a read error. This rearrangement joins TRBV6-1 to TRBJ2-7; 7 bases map to TRBD1. V shed 6 bases and J 3 bases; nucleotides not matched to a gene: 8. Germline V gene lookup returns CDR1 MNHNS and CDR2 SASEGT. The CDR3 contains 14 residues. The CDR3 is CASRPTGSYYEQYF. CDR3 nucleotides: TGTGCCAGCAGACCGACAGGGAGTTACTACGAGCAGTACTTC.

This clonotype was counted between two and nine times. This chain connects TRBV4-3 to TRBJ1-1; no clear D. CDR3 length: 15 amino acids. The germline CDR1 and CDR2 sequences are LGHNA and YSLEER. The ends were cut back, 4 bases at V and 5 bases at J, with 17 bases in the middle. The CDR3 region is CASSPWHGGVTEAFF. DNA of the CDR3: TGCGCCAGCAGCCCCTGGCACGGCGGGGTTACTGAAGCTTTCTTT.

In its sample, this clonotype was seen a few times. V usage is TRBV7-9 and J usage is TRBJ2-7; no firm D call. Deletions cut 1 base from V and 4 bases from J, with 8 bases between. The CDR3 sequence is 13 residues long. Germline V gene data show CDR1 as SEHNR and CDR2 as FQNEAQ (reference sequence). For the CDR3, the DNA is TGTGCCAGCAGCTTAGTTCTCAGATACGAGCAGTACTTC. Protein product: CASSLVLRYEQYF.

This clonotype was seen repeatedly, ten times or more. The CDR3 protein is CASSLAFQGDQPQHF. CDR3 bases: TGTGCCAGCAGTTTAGCCTTCCAGGGCGATCAGCCCCAGCATTTT. V is TRBV28 and J is TRBJ1-5, with D possibly TRBD1 on 5 matching bases. V was clipped by 2 bases and J by 5 bases, with 13 bases between them. Looked up from germline, CDR1 is MDHEN and CDR2 is SYDVKM. This CDR3 region has 15 residues.

This clonotype was detected many times. The rearrangement joins TRBV27 to TRBJ2-7; 7 nucleotides line up with TRBD2. There are 16 residues in the CDR3. From germline, CDR1 is MNHEY and CDR2 SMNVEV (reference sequence). Unmatched junction bases numbered 16, after V lost 7 bases and J lost 4 bases. This CDR3 reads CASTKAPGRGGYEQYF. The CDR3 coding sequence is TGTGCCAGCACCAAAGCACCAGGGAGGGGTGGGTACGAGCAGTACTTC.

The genes are TRBV14 and TRBJ2-2; D gene ambiguous. This CDR3 spans 14 amino acids. Looked up from germline, CDR1 is SGHDN and CDR2 is FVKESK. V was trimmed by 0 bases and J by 5 bases, leaving 7 bases between them. The CDR3 reads CASSQELRTGELFF. Here the CDR3 DNA reads TGTGCCAGCAGCCAAGAATTAAGAACCGGGGAGCTGTTTTTT.

This clonotype was seen a few times. The rearrangement uses TRBV20-1 and TRBJ2-3, with unresolved D. Trimming left V 2 bases short and J 0 bases short, with 12 bases between. CDR3 length: 15 amino acids. Germline lookup yields CDR1 DFQATT and CDR2 SNEGSKA (reference sequence). CDR3 DNA: TGCAGTGCTAGAAACCCGGGCCAAAGCACAGATACGCAGTATTTT. Residues: CSARNPGQSTDTQYF.

The rearrangement uses TRBV12-3 or TRBV12-4 and TRBJ2-1; D remains unclear. V lost 5 bases to trimming and J lost 9 bases, with 14 bases between them. This CDR3 has 13 residues. In DNA form, the CDR3 reads TGTGCCAGCAGTCCAGTGGGCTATACTGAGCAGTTCTTC. Protein sequence: CASSPVGYTEQFF.

V gene TRBV6-2 or TRBV6-3 combines with J gene TRBJ2-7, with 13 bases identical to TRBD2. The CDR3 has 17 residues. Germline CDR1 and CDR2: MNHEY and SVGEGT. After removal of 5 bases from V and 2 bases from J, the junction contained 9 bases not matched to a gene. This CDR3 is CASSHPGLAGRPYEQYF. The DNA of the CDR3 is TGTGCCAGCAGTCACCCGGGACTAGCGGGACGCCCCTACGAGCAGTACTTC.

This clonotype was counted ten times or more. This chain links TRBV6-1 with TRBJ1-2; TRBD1 is a possible D gene (5 bases). The CDR3 is 12 amino acids. The germline gives CDR1 MNHNS, CDR2 SASEGT. V lost 6 bases and J lost 4, with 9 bases in between. In DNA form, the CDR3 reads TGTGCCAGCAGCCGGGACGGCTATGGCTACACCTTC. It is translated as CASSRDGYGYTF.

This clonotype was detected only once. The missing conserved phenylalanine or tryptophan at the end of this CDR3 makes a read error likely. The chain is built from TRBV20-1 and TRBJ1-5, with D possibly TRBD1 on 6 matching bases. The CDR3 contains 16 residues. Germline-derived CDR1 and CDR2 are DFQATT and SNEGSKA (reference sequence). Deletions cut 5 bases from V and 2 bases from J, with 19 bases between. In DNA, the CDR3 is TGCAGTGCTGACTCCGACAGGACCTATGGCAATCAGCCCCAGCATCTT. Amino acids: CSADSDRTYGNQPQHL.

A remark on this clonotype: A much larger clone differs from this one at a single base, so this may be a read error. J is TRBJ1-5 and V is TRBV20-1; D uncertain. CDR1 is DFQATT, CDR2 SNEGSKA, per germline (reference sequence). V was shortened by 6 bases and J by 5 bases, with 14 bases between the two germline ends. The CDR3 totals 13 residues. In DNA form, the CDR3 reads TGCAGTGCCGACTCCTACGGCGATCAGCCCCAGCATTTT. Encoded protein: CSADSYGDQPQHF.

This clonotype appeared many times. V and J are TRBV20-1 and TRBJ2-3; 15 bases align to TRBD2. Germline CDR1 reads DFQATT; CDR2 reads SNEGSKA (reference sequence). The CDR3 is made up of 15 amino acids. J lost 6 bases, V lost 1 base, and 2 bases had no gene match. CDR3 residues: CSARGGLAGGDTQYF. The CDR3 DNA reads TGCAGTGCTAGAGGTGGACTAGCGGGAGGGGATACGCAGTATTTT.

The V gene is TRBV28, the J gene TRBJ2-7; D call uncertain. CDR1 MDHEN and CDR2 SYDVKM come from the germline V gene. The CDR3 loop spans 14 amino acids. V was shortened by 5 bases and J by 5 bases, with 16 bases between the two germline ends. For the CDR3, the DNA is TGTGCCAGCAGTGTCTTCACGAGGCCCCACGAGCAGTACTTC. It specifies CASSVFTRPHEQYF.

V usage is TRBV20-1 and J usage is TRBJ1-5, with 7 bases lining up with TRBD1. The junction had 5 bases not matched to a gene; V was cut back by 4 bases and J by 11 bases. Germline V CDR1 and CDR2: DFQATT, SNEGSKA (reference sequence). The CDR3 has 11 residues. CDR3 in DNA: TGCAGTGCTAAAGTGGGACAGTCCCAGCATTTT. Translated, it gives CSAKVGQSQHF.

This clonotype showed up just a few times. This chain joins TRBV27 and TRBJ1-5, with 7 bases fitting TRBD1. The germline CDR1 and CDR2 sequences are MNHEY and SMNVEV (reference sequence). V shed 8 bases and J 6 bases; nucleotides not matched to a gene: 13. The CDR3 contains 15 residues. Here the CDR3 DNA reads TGTGCCAGCTCCGTGAGGAGGGGGCAGGGTCAGCCCCAGCATTTT. Amino acid sequence: CASSVRRGQGQPQHF.

This clonotype was detected only once. A much larger clone lies one base from this, so it may be a read error. The genes are TRBV20-1 and TRBJ1-5; TRBD1 agrees at 8 bases. The length of the CDR3 is 14 residues. Per germline, CDR1 DFQATT and CDR2 SNEGSKA (reference sequence). This CDR3 is CSAKGQALNQPHHF. DNA for the CDR3: TGCAGTGCTAAGGGACAGGCGCTCAATCAGCCCCATCATTTT.

This clonotype was observed a handful of times. The chain carries TRBV12-3 or TRBV12-4 and TRBJ2-7, with D possibly TRBD2 on 5 matching bases. This CDR3 contains 14 residues. The ends were cut back, 0 bases at V and 7 bases at J, with 13 bases in the middle. The CDR3 nucleotides are TGTGCCAGCAGTTTAGCGCGGGCGGGTCTTGAGCAGTACTTC. Protein: CASSLARAGLEQYF.

The rearrangement links TRBV28 to TRBJ1-2, with D maybe TRBD1 (5 bases). Germline V gives CDR1 MDHEN, CDR2 SYDVKM. The V end was cut by 2 bases, the J end by 0 bases, with 13 bases between. The CDR3 runs 16 residues. CDR3 loop: CASSLRLTETNYGYTF. CDR3 nucleotides: TGTGCCAGCAGTTTAAGGTTGACAGAAACTAACTATGGCTACACCTTC.

This clonotype has at least ten counts. This chain connects TRBV6-6 to TRBJ2-1; 9 bases map to TRBD2. Looked up from germline, CDR1 is MNHNY and CDR2 is SVGAGI (reference sequence). CDR3 size: 16 residues. The ends lost 3 bases at V and 6 bases at J; junction bases unmatched: 9. The CDR3: CASSYLAREGGNEQFF. Written as DNA, the CDR3 is TGTGCCAGCAGTTATCTCGCGCGGGAGGGGGGCAATGAGCAGTTCTTC.

The CDR3 protein is CASIPRTSSNTHEQFF. The CDR3 DNA sequence: TGTGCCAGCATCCCCCGGACTAGCTCAAATACACATGAGCAGTTCTTC. The V gene is TRBV28, the J gene TRBJ2-1; 8 nucleotides agree with TRBD2. V gave up 7 bases and J gave up 8 bases; unmatched junction bases: 16. The CDR3 consists of 16 residues. CDR1 and CDR2 from the germline V gene are MDHEN and SYDVKM.

To note about this clonotype: One end of the junction does not line up with germline, which may come from a read error. The chain carries TRBV4-1 and TRBJ2-1, with a tentative D call TRBD2 (7 bases). The CDR3 runs 14 residues. From germline, CDR1 is MGHRA and CDR2 YSYEKL. CDR3 sequence reads: CAGSQDRGAPERFF. CDR3 in DNA: TGCGCCGGCAGCCAAGATCGGGGGGCGCCTGAGCGGTTCTTC.

Regarding this clonotype: A much bigger clone sits one base away, suggesting this may be a read error. The chain links TRBV6-2 or TRBV6-3 to TRBJ2-1; 10 nucleotides line up with TRBD2. This CDR3 contains 15 residues. J gave up 3 bases and V 5 bases, and 4 bases lay outside the gene matches. Germline assignment: CDR1 MNHEY and CDR2 SVGEGT. In DNA, the CDR3 is TGTGCCAGCAGTATTAGCGGGAGGTACTACAATGAGCAGTTCTTC. This translates into CASSISGRYYNEQFF.